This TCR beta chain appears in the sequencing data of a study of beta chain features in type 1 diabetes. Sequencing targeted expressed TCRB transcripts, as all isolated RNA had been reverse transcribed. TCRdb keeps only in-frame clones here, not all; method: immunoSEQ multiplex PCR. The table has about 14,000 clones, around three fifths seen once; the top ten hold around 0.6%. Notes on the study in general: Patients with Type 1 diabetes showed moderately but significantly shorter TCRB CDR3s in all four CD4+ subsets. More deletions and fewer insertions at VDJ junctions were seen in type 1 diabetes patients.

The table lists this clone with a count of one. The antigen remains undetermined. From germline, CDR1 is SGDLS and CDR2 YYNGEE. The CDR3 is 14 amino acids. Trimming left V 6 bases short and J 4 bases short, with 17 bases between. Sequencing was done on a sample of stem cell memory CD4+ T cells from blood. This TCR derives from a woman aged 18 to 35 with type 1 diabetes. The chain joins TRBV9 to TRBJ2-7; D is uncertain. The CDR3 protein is CASTPWAHPYEQYF. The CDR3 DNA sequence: TGTGCCAGCACCCCGTGGGCTCATCCTTACGAGCAGTACTTC. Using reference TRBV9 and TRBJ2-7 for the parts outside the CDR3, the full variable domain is DSGVTQTPKHLITATGQRVTLRCSPRSGDLSVYWYQQSLDQGLQFLIQYYNGEERAKGNILERFSAQQFPDLHSELNLSSLELGDSALYFCASTPWAHPYEQYFGPGTRLTVT.